The 8 T cell receptor beta chains in this list originate from one sample, sequenced in a study of monozygotic twins with inflammatory bowel disease (dated by TCRdb to the late 2010s). Library construction relied on 5' RACE. For sequencing, an Illumina HiSeq 2500 was employed. TCRdb reprocessed the reads and assigns one entry to each CDR3 protein sequence, leaving out DNA. This sample's table carries about 450,000 distinct CDR3 sequences. Together, the top ten hold about 2.6% of the sample. The sample was blood. The source of these receptors is a human donor with ulcerative colitis or Crohn's disease, or a healthy co-twin of an affected twin (not recorded which).

The V call is TRBV7-2, the J call TRBJ2-7; there is no DNA to check the TCRdb D call of TRBD1. Germline CDR1 reads SGHTA; CDR2 reads FQGNSA. The CDR3 totals 15 residues. The CDR3 reads CASSLAKGPTREQYF.

V and J are TRBV27 and TRBJ2-1; checking the TCRdb D call of TRBD2 is not possible without DNA. Germline-derived CDR1 and CDR2 are MNHEY and SMNVEV (reference sequence). This CDR3 is built from 16 residues. CDR3 sequence reads: CASSSTLAGVINEQFF.

The rearrangement joins TRBV20-1 to TRBJ1-1; TCRdb outputs TRBD1, but without DNA this stays unchecked. CDR3 length: 13 residues. CDR1 and CDR2 from the germline V gene are DFQATT and SNEGSKA (reference sequence). CDR3 sequence reads: CSAPGQGGTEAFF.

The V call is TRBV9, the J call TRBJ2-1; TCRdb's assignment of TRBD2 cannot be checked, as there is no DNA. Germline V gene sequence: CDR1 SGDLS, CDR2 YYNGEE. The CDR3 totals 14 residues. The CDR3 sequence: CASNGEAQGYEQFF.

This sequence joins TRBV5-1 and TRBJ2-7; no DNA is available, so the TRBD2 call from TCRdb remains unchecked. CDR3 length equals 16 residues. Germline V CDR1 and CDR2: SGHRS, YFSETQ. Here the CDR3 reads CASSPGLAAGVNEQYF.

CDR3 amino acids: CASSLDTRGAYGYTF. The J gene is TRBJ1-2, the V gene TRBV5-6; TCRdb's assignment of TRBD1 cannot be checked, as there is no DNA. Germline V gives CDR1 SGHDT, CDR2 YYEEEE. This CDR3 spans 15 amino acids.

This chain uses TRBV7-2 with TRBJ2-5; TCRdb reports TRBD2, a call that lacks DNA to check it against. This CDR3 contains 16 residues. Germline assignment: CDR1 SGHTA and CDR2 FQGNSA. The CDR3 loop is CASSLRTSGLRETQYF.

V gene TRBV20-1 combines with J gene TRBJ2-4; the TCRdb call, TRBD1, lacks DNA for checking. Germline values: CDR1 DFQATT, CDR2 SNEGSKA (reference sequence). CDR3 length equals 14 residues. The chain's CDR3 is CSARDSQGINIQYF.